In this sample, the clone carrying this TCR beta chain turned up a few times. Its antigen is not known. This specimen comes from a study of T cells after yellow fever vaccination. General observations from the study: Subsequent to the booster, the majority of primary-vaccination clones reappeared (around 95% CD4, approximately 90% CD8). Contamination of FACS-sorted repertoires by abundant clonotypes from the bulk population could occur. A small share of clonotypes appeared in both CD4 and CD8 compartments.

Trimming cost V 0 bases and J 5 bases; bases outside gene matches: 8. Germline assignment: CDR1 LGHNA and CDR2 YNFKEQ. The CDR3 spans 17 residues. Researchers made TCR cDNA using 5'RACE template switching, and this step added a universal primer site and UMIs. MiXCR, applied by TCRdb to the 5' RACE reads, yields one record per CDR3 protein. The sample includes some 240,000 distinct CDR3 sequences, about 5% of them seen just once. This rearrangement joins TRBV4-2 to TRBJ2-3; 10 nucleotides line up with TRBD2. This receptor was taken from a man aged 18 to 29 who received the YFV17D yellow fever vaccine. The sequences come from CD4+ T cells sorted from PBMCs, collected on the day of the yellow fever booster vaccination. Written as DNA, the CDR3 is TGTGCCAGCAGCCAAGAGGCCCTAGCGGGGGCTCGAGATACGCAGTATTTT. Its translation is CASSQEALAGARDTQYF.